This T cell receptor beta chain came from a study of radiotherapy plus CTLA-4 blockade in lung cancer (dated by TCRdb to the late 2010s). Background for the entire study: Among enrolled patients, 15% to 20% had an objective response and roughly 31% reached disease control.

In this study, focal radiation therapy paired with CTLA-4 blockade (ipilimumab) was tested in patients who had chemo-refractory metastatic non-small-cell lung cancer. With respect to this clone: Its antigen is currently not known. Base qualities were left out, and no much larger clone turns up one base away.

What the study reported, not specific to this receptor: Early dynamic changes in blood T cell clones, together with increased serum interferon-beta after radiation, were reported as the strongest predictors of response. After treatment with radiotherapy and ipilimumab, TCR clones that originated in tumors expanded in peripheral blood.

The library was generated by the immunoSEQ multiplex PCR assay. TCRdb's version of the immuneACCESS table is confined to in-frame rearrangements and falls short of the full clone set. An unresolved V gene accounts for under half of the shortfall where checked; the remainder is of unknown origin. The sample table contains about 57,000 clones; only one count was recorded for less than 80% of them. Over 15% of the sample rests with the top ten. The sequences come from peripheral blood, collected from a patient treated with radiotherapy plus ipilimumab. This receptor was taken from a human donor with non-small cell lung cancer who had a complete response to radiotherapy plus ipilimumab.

CDR3 loop: CASRQTGTSFAEQYF. The base sequence is TGTGCCAGTAGACAAACCGGGACATCCTTCGCCGAGCAGTACTTC. The chain is made from TRBV19 and TRBJ2-7; 6 matching bases give a weak D call of TRBD1. In the germline V gene (reference sequence), CDR1 corresponds to LNHDA and CDR2 to SQIVND. The CDR3 starts with the cysteine, ends with the phenylalanine, and has 15 residues. This entry keeps only the CDR3 DNA: 45 bases, framed from base 1. V is cut by 6 bases and J by 6 bases, and the space between the germline ends is 21 bases.